These 27 T cell receptor beta chains came from one sample sequenced in a study of T cell responses to AZD1222 COVID-19 vaccine. Only in-frame clones appear in the TCRdb table, and some are missing; sequencing was by immunoSEQ multiplex PCR. The sample gives over 95,000 clones, around nine tenths of which show up once; about 12% is in the top ten. Specimen: peripheral blood, collected on day 0 of AZD1222 vaccination. Receptor source: an adult in good health.

The chain couples TRBV3-1 (or the pseudogene TRBV3-2) to TRBJ1-6; tentative D call: TRBD1 (5 bases). The CDR3 loop spans 14 amino acids. Per the germline V gene, CDR1 is LGHDT and CDR2 is YNNKEL (reference sequence). The V end lost 5 bases, the J end lost 4 bases, and 9 bases lay between the germline ends. CDR3 sequence reads: CASSVDRYNSPLHF. The DNA for the CDR3 is TGTGCCAGCAGCGTCGACAGATATAATTCACCCCTCCACTTT.

The chain uses TRBV6-5 and TRBJ1-2; the D gene is possibly TRBD1 (6 bases). Trimming cost V 7 bases and J 4 bases, with 16 bases left between them. The CDR3 has 14 residues. Germline V gene lookup returns CDR1 MNHEY and CDR2 SVGAGI. The CDR3, as DNA: TGTGCCAGCAAGCGGACAGAGCTTGCCTATGGCTACACCTTC. Translating gives CASKRTELAYGYTF.

The chain carries TRBV29-1 and TRBJ2-1; 8 bases line up with TRBD1. Unmatched junction bases numbered 14, after V lost 4 bases and J lost 9 bases. This CDR3 comprises 15 residues. Germline lookup yields CDR1 SQVTM and CDR2 ANQGSEA. CDR3 in DNA: TGCAGCGTTGGAGATGGACAGGGAAGGGCACTTGAGCAGTTCTTC. As protein: CSVGDGQGRALEQFF.

V and J are TRBV4-1 and TRBJ1-6; 8 bases line up with TRBD1. The V and J ends lost 6 bases and 5 bases, in that order; junction bases with no gene match: 12. Germline V gene data show CDR1 as MGHRA and CDR2 as YSYEKL. The CDR3 is 17 amino acids. CDR3 sequence: CASRLRQGSPDNSPLHF. CDR3 coding DNA: TGCGCCAGCAGACTTAGACAGGGGAGCCCTGATAATTCACCCCTCCACTTT.

This sequence joins TRBV30 and TRBJ1-1; D is possibly TRBD1 (5 bases). The CDR3 loop spans 15 amino acids. V was clipped by 0 bases and J by 6 bases, with 17 bases between them. Germline values: CDR1 GTSNPN, CDR2 SVGIG (reference sequence). The CDR3 nucleotides are TGTGCCTGGAGTGTACGGTGGAGGGGTAGCGCTGAAGCTTTCTTT. Protein: CAWSVRWRGSAEAFF.

CDR3 nucleotides: TGTGCCAGTAGTATCGGAACGGAAGCTTTCTTT. It translates to CASSIGTEAFF. The chain is built from TRBV19 and TRBJ1-1; unclear D gene. Trimming cost V 3 bases and J 8 bases, with 7 bases left between them. This CDR3 is 11 amino acids long. The germline V gene encodes CDR1 LNHDA and CDR2 SQIVND (reference sequence).

The chain is built from TRBV7-9 and TRBJ2-1, with 8 bases matching TRBD2. The germline V gene encodes CDR1 SEHNR and CDR2 FQNEAQ (reference sequence). The CDR3 has 15 amino acids. Losses at the gene ends were 0 bases for V and 6 bases for J; bases not matched to a gene: 4. For the CDR3, the DNA is TGTGCCAGCAGCTTAGCCGGGAGGGCCTTCAATGAGCAGTTCTTC. This codes for CASSLAGRAFNEQFF.

This clone has only a few counts. The J gene is TRBJ1-2, the V gene TRBV5-1; 7 bases fit TRBD1. Germline V lookup: CDR1 SGHRS, CDR2 YFSETQ. The length of the CDR3 is 14 residues. The V gene end was trimmed by 4 bases and the J gene end by 2 bases; junction bases not matched to a gene: 5. Here the CDR3 reads CASSEGTANYGYTF. CDR3 DNA sequence: TGCGCCAGCAGCGAAGGGACAGCCAACTATGGCTACACCTTC.

The V gene is TRBV6-5, the J gene TRBJ1-1; D uncertain. Germline V gives CDR1 MNHEY, CDR2 SVGAGI. The CDR3 is 14 amino acids. V was trimmed by 6 bases and J by 0 bases, leaving 11 bases between them. CDR3: CASSEGSMNTEAFF. In DNA, the CDR3 is TGTGCCAGCAGCGAGGGTAGTATGAACACTGAAGCTTTCTTT.

The chain couples TRBV14 to TRBJ2-5; TRBD1 or TRBD2 may be the D gene (5 bases each). Per germline, CDR1 SGHDN and CDR2 FVKESK. V lost 4 bases, J lost 7 bases, and 16 bases lay in between. The CDR3 loop spans 14 amino acids. This CDR3 is CASSLPGALGTQYF. CDR3 nucleotide sequence: TGTGCCAGCAGCCTACCCGGGGCCCTTGGGACCCAGTACTTC.

This clone appeared a few times. J is TRBJ1-1 and V is TRBV3-1 (or the pseudogene TRBV3-2); D is undetermined. This CDR3 contains 14 residues. Trimming removed 1 base from V and 1 base from J, with 7 bases in between. Germline CDR1 reads LGHDT; CDR2 reads YNNKEL (reference sequence). For the CDR3, the DNA is TGTGCCAGCAGCCAAGTTTCGACGAACACTGAAGCTTTCTTT. Its protein product is CASSQVSTNTEAFF.

This chain links TRBV11-2 with TRBJ1-5; a weak D match, TRBD1 (5 bases). V was trimmed by 5 bases and J by 0 bases, leaving 8 bases between them. The CDR3 covers 14 residues. Germline V gene lookup returns CDR1 SGHAT and CDR2 FQNNGV. The CDR3 loop is CASSLRGSNQPQHF. Here the CDR3 DNA reads TGTGCCAGCAGCCTGAGGGGTAGCAATCAGCCCCAGCATTTT.

V and J are TRBV2 and TRBJ1-5; the match to TRBD1 covers 8 bases. Germline loops: CDR1 SNHLY, CDR2 FYNNEI. Unmatched junction bases numbered 1, after V lost 7 bases and J lost 2 bases. This CDR3 is 13 amino acids long. The DNA for the CDR3 is TGTGCCAGCACGGGACAGGGCAATCAGCCCCAGCATTTT. This translates into CASTGQGNQPQHF.

V usage is TRBV4-2 and J usage is TRBJ2-1, with TRBD2 identical over 7 bases. J gave up 5 bases and V 0 bases, and 4 bases lay outside the gene matches. Germline assignment: CDR1 LGHNA and CDR2 YNFKEQ. CDR3 size: 15 residues. CDR3 amino acids: CASSQDLGTNNEQFF. CDR3 DNA sequence: TGTGCCAGCAGCCAAGATCTTGGGACTAACAATGAGCAGTTCTTC.

The gene calls are TRBV6-5 and TRBJ1-5; D perhaps matches TRBD1 (5 bases). CDR3 size: 14 residues. V was trimmed by 6 bases and J by 3 bases, leaving 12 bases between them. CDR1 is MNHEY, CDR2 SVGAGI, per germline. The CDR3 nucleotides are TGTGCCAGCAGAAAGACAGACCTCAATCAGCCCCAGCATTTT. It is translated as CASRKTDLNQPQHF.

The chain joins TRBV19 to TRBJ1-2; 7 nucleotides agree with TRBD1. V trimming: 6 bases; J trimming: 2 bases; junction bases outside the gene matches: 3. CDR1 LNHDA and CDR2 SQIVND come from the germline V gene (reference sequence). There are 13 residues in the CDR3. The CDR3 nucleotides are TGTGCCAGTAGGTGGACAGGAAACTATGGCTACACCTTC. Its translation: CASRWTGNYGYTF.

The chain links TRBV7-9 to TRBJ1-5; D is undetermined. Per germline, CDR1 SEHNR and CDR2 FQNEAQ (reference sequence). This CDR3 has 13 residues. V lost 2 bases, J lost 3 bases, and 5 bases lay in between. This chain's CDR3 is CASSLLANQPQHF. CDR3 in DNA: TGTGCCAGCAGCTTACTGGCCAATCAGCCCCAGCATTTT.

The chain joins TRBV3-1 (or the pseudogene TRBV3-2) to TRBJ1-1; 7 bases align to TRBD1. Germline assignment: CDR1 LGHDT and CDR2 YNNKEL (reference sequence). V shed 2 bases, J shed 4 bases, and the junction held 10 bases outside the gene matches. CDR3 length: 16 amino acids. For the CDR3, the DNA is TGTGCCAGCAGCCAACCTACTACAGGGGAAGGCACTGAAGCTTTCTTT. Encoded protein: CASSQPTTGEGTEAFF.

This clone was observed a handful of times. The CDR3 nucleotides read TGTGCCAGTAGTAAAGGACAGCGGGGGGGCCCGGCCACAGATACGCAGTATTTT. Translated, it gives CASSKGQRGGPATDTQYF. The chain joins TRBV19 to TRBJ2-3; 10 bases fit TRBD2. This CDR3 contains 18 residues. Germline V gene lookup returns CDR1 LNHDA and CDR2 SQIVND (reference sequence). The V and J ends lost 4 bases and 2 bases, in that order; junction bases with no gene match: 12. The whole variable domain, filled in from reference TRBV19 and TRBJ2-3, reads DGGITQSPKYLFRKEGQNVTLSCEQNLNHDAMYWYRQDPGQGLRLIYYSQIVNDFQKGDIAEGYSVSREKKESFPLTVTSAQKNPTAFYLCASSKGQRGGPATDTQYFGPGTRLTVL.

The J gene is TRBJ2-7, the V gene TRBV10-3, with 9 bases matching TRBD2. V lost 4 bases to trimming and J lost 1 base; unmatched junction nucleotides: 5. Germline V gene sequence: CDR1 ENHRY, CDR2 SYGVKD. This CDR3 contains 15 residues. The CDR3 loop reads CAISGASGASYEQYF. DNA of the CDR3: TGTGCCATCAGTGGGGCTAGCGGGGCGTCCTACGAGCAGTACTTC.

CDR3 nucleotide sequence: TGTGCCAGCGTGGGAGGGGGCACAGATACGCAGTATTTT. It yields the protein CASVGGGTDTQYF. The J gene is TRBJ2-3, the V gene TRBV28, with 7 bases fitting TRBD2. The germline gives CDR1 MDHEN, CDR2 SYDVKM. The CDR3 sequence is 13 residues long. V was clipped by 8 bases and J by 1 base; unmatched bases: 3.

The gene calls are TRBV18 and TRBJ1-1; D is undetermined. The CDR3 extends over 13 amino acids. Germline CDR1 KGHSH, CDR2 LQKENI. Trimming took off 3 bases at V and 2 bases at J, with 7 bases between the two ends. CDR3 bases: TGTGCCAGCTCACCCAACAGAAACACTGAAGCTTTCTTT. This codes for CASSPNRNTEAFF.

The chain combines TRBV15 with TRBJ2-1; 12 bases line up with TRBD2. The CDR3 sequence is 16 residues long. With V trimmed by 5 bases and J by 5 bases, 7 bases remained unmatched. The germline V gene has CDR1 LNHNV and CDR2 YYDKDF (reference sequence). CDR3 region: CATSAPLAGGNNEQFF. The CDR3 nucleotides are TGTGCCACCAGCGCCCCACTAGCGGGGGGCAACAATGAGCAGTTCTTC.

The chain links TRBV19 to TRBJ1-1; D is uncertain. Germline V lookup: CDR1 LNHDA, CDR2 SQIVND (reference sequence). CDR3 length: 14 amino acids. V was pared by 2 bases and J by 11 bases, with 18 bases between. As DNA, the CDR3 is TGTGCCAGTAGTATAAGTAAGAGCCTCGGAGCGGCTTTCTTT. This gives the protein CASSISKSLGAAFF.

The rearrangement uses TRBV6-5 and TRBJ1-3, with D possibly TRBD1 on 5 matching bases. Germline V lookup: CDR1 MNHEY, CDR2 SVGAGI. Deletions cut 5 bases from V and 1 base from J, with 12 bases between. The CDR3 runs to 15 residues. The CDR3 loop reads CASSMGLGSGNTIYF. The CDR3 DNA reads as TGTGCCAGCAGTATGGGACTTGGGTCTGGAAACACCATATATTTT.

This clone was seen once. The rearrangement uses TRBV21-1 and TRBJ2-7; TRBD1, the table's D call, was not compared with the DNA. TRBV21-1 counts as a pseudogene. There are 15 residues in the CDR3. CDR3 residues: CASSKEIGQPYEQYF. The CDR3 DNA is TGTGCCAGCAGCAAAGAGATAGGACAGCCCTACGAGCAGTACTTC.

The table lists this clone with a few counts. This sequence joins TRBV29-1 and TRBJ1-1, with D possibly matching TRBD1 (5 bases). There are 12 residues in the CDR3. Trimming stripped 5 bases from V and 1 base from J, with 8 bases between. CDR1 and CDR2 (germline): SQVTM, ANQGSEA. The DNA of the CDR3 is TGCAGCGTTAGGGGAGCGAACACTGAAGCTTTCTTT. It encodes CSVRGANTEAFF.